What follows describes a single T cell receptor (beta chain). One end of the junction does not line up with germline, which may come from a read error. TCRdb's copy holds only in-frame clones and misses some; the assay was immunoSEQ multiplex PCR. The data contain about 59,000 clones, approximately 80% of them singletons. The CDR3 length is 12 residues. Per germline, CDR1 MNHNS and CDR2 SASEGT. This sample was taken from a study of blood T cell repertoires in COVID-19. The receptor comes from a woman over 75 with acute or convalescent COVID-19. Material: peripheral blood. V usage is TRBV6-1 and J usage is TRBJ1-1; D not certain. Here the CDR3 reads CASREGRPTAFF. Here the CDR3 DNA reads TGTGCCAGCAGAGAAGGGAGGCCGACGGCTTTCTTT.